This T cell receptor beta chain was observed in a study of shared clonotypes between healthy human individuals. The donors, all of them Caucasian adults, lived in Nashville, Tennessee. Unsorted samples drew genomic DNA from tens of millions of PBMCs. TCRdb keeps only in-frame clones here, not all; method: immunoSEQ multiplex PCR. The sample holds roughly 490,000 clones, 76% seen once. The CDR3 loop spans 14 amino acids. Per the germline V gene, CDR1 is KGHSH and CDR2 is LQKENI. After removal of 6 bases from V and 3 bases from J, the junction contained 7 bases not matched to a gene. The receptor was derived from a woman aged 40 to 50 in good health. Some clones in this sample may be carry-over from other donors' samples. Sequenced material: PBMCs. V is TRBV18 and J is TRBJ1-1; 7 nucleotides line up with TRBD1. The CDR3 coding sequence is TGTGCCAGCTCCCAAACAGGGGCCGACACTGAAGCTTTCTTT. As protein: CASSQTGADTEAFF.